The T cell receptor (beta chain) described here comes from a study of cytomegalovirus exposure and HLA in healthy donors. In the study overall: For the approximately 360 genotyped donors, approximately 82% fell within the Caucasian-associated ancestry cluster.

PCR used 60 Vbeta primers and 13 Jbeta primers. TCRdb's copy holds only in-frame clones and misses some; the assay was immunoSEQ multiplex PCR. Of 180,000 or so clones detected, roughly 87% appear once; the ten largest clones hold about 1.5%. Overall study results and limits: Many donors carried some public TCRs, although rarity characterized most TCR sequences. In an earlier analysis, about 87% or about 30%: the productive usage of most TCR beta V segments.

This clone was detected only once. The antigen remains undetermined. Per germline, CDR1 SGHTA and CDR2 FQGNSA. V lost 5 bases and J lost 9, with 10 bases in between. The CDR3 extends over 11 amino acids. What was sequenced was PBMCs. This receptor was identified in a man in his forties in good health and CMV-seronegative. The rearrangement joins TRBV7-2 to TRBJ2-5; D is unclear. Written as DNA, the CDR3 is TGTGCCAGCAGCCCCCTCGAGGCCCAGTACTTC. Its translation is CASSPLEAQYF.